Given below is one T cell receptor beta chain in context. The table lists this clonotype with many counts. It lacks a known antigen. Within one base of it there is no much larger clone, and no base qualities were kept. The sample originates from a study of T cells in Graves' hyperthyroidism and ophthalmopathy (dated by TCRdb to the late 2010s). Study-wide context: Peripheral blood was sampled at the time of initial diagnosis, prior to any treatment. According to the paper, TCR Vbeta CDR3 sequencing was carried out on 135 peripheral blood samples, which came from under 50 ophthalmopathy, under 80 hyperthyroidism and approximately 17 progressor patients. Once sampling was done, hyperthyroidism patients were given methimazole at a starting dose of 30 mg daily, whereas ophthalmopathy patients were given high-dose intravenous methylprednisolone. An independent validation cohort of around 20 hyperthyroidism patients and over 15 patients who later progressed to ophthalmopathy tested prospective prediction of ophthalmopathy. In addition, the study compared T-cell repertoires in thyroid tissue and in blood from roughly six Graves' hyperthyroidism patients. TCR V-J signatures able to tell the groups apart were searched for in a discovery cohort of 95 to 100 patients, of whom more than 40 had Graves' ophthalmopathy and about 60 had stable Graves' hyperthyroidism. The 100 or so discovery patients were randomly split 7:3 into training and test sets.

TCR beta CDR3 regions were amplified from RNA transcripts. For the first round of RT-PCR on the TCR CDR3, the HTBI primer set was used together with the Qiagen OneStep RT-PCR kit. The libraries were constructed in a second round of multiplex PCR and then size-selected and purified. The libraries were sequenced on an Illumina HiSeq2000 using paired-end 100 bp reads. The published analysis was carried out like this. SOAPnuke was used to process the raw data, with reads discarded if the reads contained adapters or uncalled bases, had a mean Phred below 15, or lacked an exact constant-primer or identifier match. High-quality paired reads were merged with COPE v1.2.5, and unique nucleotide sequences were defined as clonotypes. MiTCR v1.1 was used to align clonotypes to the IMGT TRBV, TRBD and TRBJ reference segments. Analysis was restricted to V-J combinations with a frequency above 0.0001, which covered 98% to 99.2% of repertoires. The TCS score was defined as the ratio of F50 (clonal expansion) to E x V (chaos), calculated using BLOSUM62-based TCRdist between CDR3 peptides within each V-J. Welch's t-statistics and random forest reduced roughly 530 V-J features to about 13, which were used in a naive Bayes classifier (R e1071). Thyroid-blood repertoire similarity was quantified with the Morisita-Horn index. Through fastp at Q25 and MiXCR, TCRdb rebuilt clones from the public reads, retaining in-frame beta chains. Duplicate CDR3 protein sequences are folded into a single record with the most common DNA and genes. The V and J calls were determined by TCRdb, not by the authors. Recorded for this sample are over 700,000 distinct CDR3 sequences; roughly 40% of them occurred a single time. Roughly 8.3% of the sample is taken by the ten largest.

A patient counted as having stable Graves' hyperthyroidism if no progression to ophthalmopathy occurred over 18 months of follow-up. Hyperthyroidism patients were newly diagnosed, had a disease duration of under 2 months, and were aged 18 to 65 years. Any patient with an uncontrolled infection, another autoimmune disease, pregnancy or lactation was excluded. Diagnoses relied on clinical symptoms, serum thyroxine and TRAb, thyroid ultrasound and orbital computed tomography. Ficoll-Paque density gradient centrifugation was used to isolate PBMCs from about 9 ml of fresh peripheral blood. Total RNA was extracted using Trizol reagent, and RNA quality was assessed on an Agilent 2100 Bioanalyzer. Compared with germline, V lacks 8 bases and J lacks 4 bases; bases without a gene match: 8. CDR1 and CDR2 were assigned from the germline V gene (reference sequence) as LNHNV and YYDKDF. The CDR3 starts with the cysteine, ends with the phenylalanine, and has 14 residues. Solely the CDR3 DNA is kept, with 42 bases framed from the first base.

The paper's findings and limits, for the study overall: Blood samples also contained most of the expanded thyroid clonotypes (frequency above 0.001), which suggests that blood repertoires may reflect thyroid immune responses. Sample size was not statistically predetermined, and investigators were not blinded to group allocation. During validation, the model predicted progression to ophthalmopathy a median of about 6.3 months ahead of onset, with 70.59% sensitivity and about 72% specificity. Ophthalmopathy was separated from stable hyperthyroidism by a 13 V-J signature model, with over 85% sensitivity and around 81% specificity obtained in cross-validation and 80%/75% obtained in testing.

The sequence is built from TRBV15 and TRBJ2-5, and 9 bases in between align with TRBD1. The sequenced sample consisted of blood. The receptor was derived from a man between 18 and 35 years old with Graves' hyperthyroidism. The DNA reads TGTGCCACCGCACACAGGGGGCTGGGAGAGACCCAGTACTTC. Its protein product is CATAHRGLGETQYF.